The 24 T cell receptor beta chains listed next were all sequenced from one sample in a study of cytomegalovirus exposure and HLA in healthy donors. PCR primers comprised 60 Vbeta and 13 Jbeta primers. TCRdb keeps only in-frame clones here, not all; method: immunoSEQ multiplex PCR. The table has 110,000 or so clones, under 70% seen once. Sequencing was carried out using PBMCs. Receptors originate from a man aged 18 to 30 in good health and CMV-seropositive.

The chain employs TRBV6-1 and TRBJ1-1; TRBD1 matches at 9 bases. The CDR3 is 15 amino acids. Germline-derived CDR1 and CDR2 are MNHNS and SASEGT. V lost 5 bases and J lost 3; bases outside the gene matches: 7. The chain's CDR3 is CASSLVTGGDTEAFF. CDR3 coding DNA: TGTGCCAGCAGTTTAGTGACAGGGGGTGACACTGAAGCTTTCTTT.

The CDR3 loop reads CASTFGRTTDTQYF. CDR3 nucleotide sequence: TGTGCCAGCACTTTCGGGAGAACCACAGATACGCAGTATTTT. The V call is TRBV6-1, the J call TRBJ2-3, with a weak D call TRBD2 (6 bases). The CDR3 consists of 14 residues. Germline values: CDR1 MNHNS, CDR2 SASEGT. Trimming removed 7 bases at V and 2 bases at J, with 13 bases between.

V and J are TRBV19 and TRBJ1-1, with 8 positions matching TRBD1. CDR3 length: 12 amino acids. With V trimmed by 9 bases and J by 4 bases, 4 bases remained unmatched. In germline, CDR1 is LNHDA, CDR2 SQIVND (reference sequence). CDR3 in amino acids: CASTGGLTEAFF. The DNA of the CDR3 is TGTGCCAGCACAGGGGGACTCACTGAAGCTTTCTTT.

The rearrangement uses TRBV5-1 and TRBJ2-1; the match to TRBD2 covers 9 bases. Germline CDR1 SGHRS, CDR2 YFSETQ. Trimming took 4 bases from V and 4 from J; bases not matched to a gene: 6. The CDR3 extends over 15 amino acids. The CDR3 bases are TGCGCCAGCAGCCCGGCGGGGGGGGATTACAATGAGCAGTTCTTC. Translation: CASSPAGGDYNEQFF.

The CDR3 sequence: CASSESRGTEAFF. The CDR3 nucleotides are TGCGCCAGCAGTGAGTCGAGGGGGACTGAAGCTTTCTTT. The rearrangement joins TRBV10-2 to TRBJ1-1; perhaps TRBD1 as D (6 bases). CDR3 length: 13 amino acids. Germline-derived CDR1 and CDR2 are WSHSY and SAAADI. V was cut by 0 bases and J by 5 bases, with 7 bases left in between.

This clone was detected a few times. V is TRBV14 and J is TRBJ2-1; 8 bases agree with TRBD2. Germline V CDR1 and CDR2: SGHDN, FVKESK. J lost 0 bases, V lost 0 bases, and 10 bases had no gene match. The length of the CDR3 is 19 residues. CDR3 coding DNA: TGTGCCAGCAGCCAAGAATGGAGTAGCGGGGACCTCTCCTACAATGAGCAGTTCTTC. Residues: CASSQEWSSGDLSYNEQFF.

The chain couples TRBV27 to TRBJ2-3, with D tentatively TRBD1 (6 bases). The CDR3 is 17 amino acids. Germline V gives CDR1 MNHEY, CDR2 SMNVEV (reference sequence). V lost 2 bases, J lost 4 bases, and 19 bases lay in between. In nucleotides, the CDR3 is TGTGCCAGCAGTTTAGTGCCAGGGGCTAGGCCTCCAGATACGCAGTATTTT. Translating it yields CASSLVPGARPPDTQYF.

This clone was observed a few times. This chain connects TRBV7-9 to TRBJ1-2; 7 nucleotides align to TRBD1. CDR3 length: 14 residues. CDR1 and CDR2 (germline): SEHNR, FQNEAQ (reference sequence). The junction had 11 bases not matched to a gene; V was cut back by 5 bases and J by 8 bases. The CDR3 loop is CASSPDRDLSGYTF. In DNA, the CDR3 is TGTGCCAGCAGCCCAGACAGGGACCTAAGCGGCTACACCTTC.

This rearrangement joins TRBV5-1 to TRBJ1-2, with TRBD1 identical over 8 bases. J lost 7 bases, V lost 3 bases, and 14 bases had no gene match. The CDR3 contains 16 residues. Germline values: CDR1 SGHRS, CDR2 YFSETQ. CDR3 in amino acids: CASSWGTGSLWSGYTF. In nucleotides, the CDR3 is TGCGCCAGCAGCTGGGGGACAGGATCTCTTTGGTCTGGCTACACCTTC.

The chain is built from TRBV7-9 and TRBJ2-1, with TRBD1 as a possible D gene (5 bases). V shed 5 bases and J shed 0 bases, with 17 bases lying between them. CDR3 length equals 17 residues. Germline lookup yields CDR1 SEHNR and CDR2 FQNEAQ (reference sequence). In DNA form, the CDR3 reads TGTGCCAGCAGCCCCAAACGTGTAGGGGACTCCTACAATGAGCAGTTCTTC. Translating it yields CASSPKRVGDSYNEQFF.

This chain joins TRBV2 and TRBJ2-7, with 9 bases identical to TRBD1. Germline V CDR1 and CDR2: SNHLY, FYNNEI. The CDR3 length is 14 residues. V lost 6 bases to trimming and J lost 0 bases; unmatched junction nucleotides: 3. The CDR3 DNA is TGTGCCAGCAGGGGGGACAGGGCCTCCTACGAGCAGTACTTC. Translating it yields CASRGDRASYEQYF. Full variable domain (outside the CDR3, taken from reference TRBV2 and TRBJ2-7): EPEVTQTPSHQVTQMGQEVILRCVPISNHLYFYWYRQILGQKVEFLVSFYNNEISEKSEIFDDQFSVERPDGSNFTLKIRSTKLEDSAMYFCASRGDRASYEQYFGPGTRLTVT.

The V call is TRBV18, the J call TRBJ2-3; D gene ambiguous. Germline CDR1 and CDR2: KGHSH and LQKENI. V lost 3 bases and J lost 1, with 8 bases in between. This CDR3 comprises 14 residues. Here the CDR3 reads CASSPLDGTDTQYF. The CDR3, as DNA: TGTGCCAGCTCACCGCTAGACGGCACAGATACGCAGTATTTT.

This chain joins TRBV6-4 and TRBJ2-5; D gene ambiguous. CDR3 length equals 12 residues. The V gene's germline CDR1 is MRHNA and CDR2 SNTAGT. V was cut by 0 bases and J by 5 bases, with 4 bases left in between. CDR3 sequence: CASSDSRETQYF. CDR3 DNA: TGTGCCAGCAGTGACTCCAGGGAGACCCAGTACTTC.

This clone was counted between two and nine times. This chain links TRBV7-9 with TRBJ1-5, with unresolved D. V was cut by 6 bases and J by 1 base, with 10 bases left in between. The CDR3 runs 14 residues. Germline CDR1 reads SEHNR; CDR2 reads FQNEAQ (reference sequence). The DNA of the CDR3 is TGTGCCAGCAGTCGGGATTCGAGCAATCAGCCCCAGCATTTT. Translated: CASSRDSSNQPQHF.

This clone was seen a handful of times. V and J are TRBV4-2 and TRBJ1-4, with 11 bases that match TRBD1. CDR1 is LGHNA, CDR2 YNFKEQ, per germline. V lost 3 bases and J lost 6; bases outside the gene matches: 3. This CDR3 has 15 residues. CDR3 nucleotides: TGTGCCAGCAGCCAGTGGGACAGGGGGTATGAAAAACTGTTTTTT. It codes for CASSQWDRGYEKLFF.

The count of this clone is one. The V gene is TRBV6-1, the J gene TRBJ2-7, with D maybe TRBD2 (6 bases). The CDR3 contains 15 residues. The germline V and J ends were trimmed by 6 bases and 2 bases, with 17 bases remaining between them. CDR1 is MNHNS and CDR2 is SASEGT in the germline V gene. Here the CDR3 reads CASSSLGGLPYEQYV. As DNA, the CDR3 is TGTGCCAGCAGCTCCCTCGGGGGACTCCCCTACGAGCAGTACGTC.

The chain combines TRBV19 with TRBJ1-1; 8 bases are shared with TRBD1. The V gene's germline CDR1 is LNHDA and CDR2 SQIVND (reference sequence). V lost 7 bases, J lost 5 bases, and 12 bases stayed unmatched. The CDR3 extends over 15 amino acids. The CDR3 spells CASNAEDRGETEAFF. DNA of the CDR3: TGTGCCAGTAACGCTGAAGACAGGGGTGAGACTGAAGCTTTCTTT. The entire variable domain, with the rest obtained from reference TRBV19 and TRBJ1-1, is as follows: DGGITQSPKYLFRKEGQNVTLSCEQNLNHDAMYWYRQDPGQGLRLIYYSQIVNDFQKGDIAEGYSVSREKKESFPLTVTSAQKNPTAFYLCASNAEDRGETEAFFGQGTRLTVV.

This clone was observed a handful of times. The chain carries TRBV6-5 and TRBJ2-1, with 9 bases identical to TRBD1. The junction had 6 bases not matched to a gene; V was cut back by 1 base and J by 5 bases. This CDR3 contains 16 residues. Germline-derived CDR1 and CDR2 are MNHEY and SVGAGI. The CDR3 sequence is CASSYLPGTGNNEQFF. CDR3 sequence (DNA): TGTGCCAGCAGTTACTTGCCCGGGACAGGGAACAATGAGCAGTTCTTC.

The CDR3 loop reads CASSYQQANTEAFF. The CDR3 DNA reads TGTGCCAGCAGTTACCAACAGGCGAACACTGAAGCTTTCTTT. V is TRBV6-5 and J is TRBJ1-1, with D possibly being TRBD1 (5 bases). This CDR3 has 14 amino acids. CDR1 is MNHEY and CDR2 is SVGAGI in the germline V gene. Trimming removed 2 bases at V and 1 base at J, with 8 bases between.

The CDR3 DNA follows: TGTGTGGCTGGGGGGGTGAATACCGGGGAGCTGTTTTTT. Translating it yields CVAGGVNTGELFF. J is TRBJ2-2 and V is TRBV11-2, with 7 positions matching TRBD2. Germline CDR1 SGHAT, CDR2 FQNNGV. CDR3 size: 13 residues.

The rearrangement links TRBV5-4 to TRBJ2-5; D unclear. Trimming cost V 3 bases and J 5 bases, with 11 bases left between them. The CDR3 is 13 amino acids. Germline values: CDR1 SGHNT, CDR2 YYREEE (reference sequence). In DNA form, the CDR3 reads TGTGCCAGCAGCTCGGAGAATGGGGAGACCCAGTACTTC. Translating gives CASSSENGETQYF.

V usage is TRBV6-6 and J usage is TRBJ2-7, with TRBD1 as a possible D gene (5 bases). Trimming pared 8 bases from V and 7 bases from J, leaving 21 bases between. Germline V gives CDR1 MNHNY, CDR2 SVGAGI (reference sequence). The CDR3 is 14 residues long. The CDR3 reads CASALFSRVEEQYF. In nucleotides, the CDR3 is TGTGCCAGCGCCCTTTTCAGCAGGGTCGAGGAGCAGTACTTC.

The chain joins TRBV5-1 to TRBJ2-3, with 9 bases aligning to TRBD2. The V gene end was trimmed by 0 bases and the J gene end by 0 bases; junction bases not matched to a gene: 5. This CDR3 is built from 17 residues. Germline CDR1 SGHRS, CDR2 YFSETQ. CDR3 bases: TGCGCCAGCAGCTTGGGACCGAGCGGGGGGAGCACAGATACGCAGTATTTT. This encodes CASSLGPSGGSTDTQYF.

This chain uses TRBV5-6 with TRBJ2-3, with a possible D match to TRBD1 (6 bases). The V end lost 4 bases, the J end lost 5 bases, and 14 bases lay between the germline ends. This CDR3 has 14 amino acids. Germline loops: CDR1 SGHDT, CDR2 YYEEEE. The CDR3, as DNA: TGTGCCAGCAGCCCAGGTCCCAGGGGAGATACGCAGTATTTT. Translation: CASSPGPRGDTQYF.